The 26 T cell receptor beta chains in this list originate from one sample, sequenced in a study of Ad26.COV2.S vaccination and SARS-CoV-2 variants. Sequencing used immunoSEQ multiplex PCR; TCRdb keeps in-frame clones, though not all of them. The repertoire holds 300,000 to 350,000 clones, with about nine tenths as singletons. Described treatment: around 19 received Ad26.COV2.S at low or high dose, single or two shots; five or six received placebo; per-sample allocation not given. At day 63 after the first vaccine or placebo injection, samples were drawn. Sequenced here: peripheral blood, sampled in a trial of Ad26.COV2.S vaccine versus placebo. The receptors derive from a person between 18 and 59 years old who received the Ad26.COV2.S COVID-19 vaccine or a placebo.

The chain is built from TRBV4-1 and TRBJ1-2; maybe TRBD1 (5 bases). In germline, CDR1 is MGHRA, CDR2 YSYEKL. The CDR3 totals 16 residues. V lost 1 base, J lost 2 bases, and 14 bases lay in between. CDR3 DNA: TGCGCCAGCAGCCAAGGGTCAGGGCAGGTAAACTATGGCTACACCTTC. Amino acid sequence: CASSQGSGQVNYGYTF.

This chain links TRBV6-5 with TRBJ1-5; the match to TRBD1 covers 8 bases. The CDR3 extends over 15 amino acids. CDR1 MNHEY and CDR2 SVGAGI come from the germline V gene. With 6 bases clipped from V and 3 bases from J, the junction kept 7 bases outside the gene matches. The DNA of the CDR3 is TGTGCCAGCAGCCTAGGACAGGGAAACAATCAGCCCCAGCATTTT. Translating it yields CASSLGQGNNQPQHF.

This clone occurred once. The chain uses TRBV7-2 and TRBJ2-7; the D is unclear. The germline V gene has CDR1 SGHTA and CDR2 FQGNSA. The CDR3 loop spans 12 amino acids. V was clipped by 4 bases and J by 6 bases, with 10 bases between them. The CDR3 region is CASSSDWGEQYF. As DNA, the CDR3 is TGTGCCAGCAGCTCCGATTGGGGCGAGCAGTACTTC.

The chain is built from TRBV20-1 and TRBJ2-2; D is uncertain. Germline values: CDR1 DFQATT, CDR2 SNEGSKA (reference sequence). Trimming pared 3 bases from V and 0 bases from J, leaving 11 bases between. This CDR3 has 15 amino acids. For the CDR3, the DNA is TGCAGTGCTAGTGGGCAGTTCGCGAACACCGGGGAGCTGTTTTTT. Translation gives CSASGQFANTGELFF.

The gene calls are TRBV4-3 and TRBJ2-4; 14 nucleotides line up with TRBD2. CDR3 length: 18 residues. CDR1 is LGHNA, CDR2 YSLEER, per germline. V lost 1 base to trimming and J lost 0 bases; unmatched junction nucleotides: 2. CDR3 sequence: CASSQGLAGGLAKNIQYF. The CDR3 region has the DNA TGCGCCAGCAGCCAAGGACTAGCGGGAGGGCTAGCCAAAAACATTCAGTACTTC.

The chain links TRBV19 to TRBJ1-1; D uncertain. Germline V CDR1 and CDR2: LNHDA, SQIVND (reference sequence). Trimming left V 7 bases short and J 9 bases short, with 9 bases between. The CDR3 covers 10 residues. CDR3 in amino acids: CASTGGQAFF. The DNA of the CDR3 is TGTGCCAGTACGGGAGGACAAGCTTTCTTT. Looking up the rest from reference TRBV19 and TRBJ1-1 gives the full variable domain: DGGITQSPKYLFRKEGQNVTLSCEQNLNHDAMYWYRQDPGQGLRLIYYSQIVNDFQKGDIAEGYSVSREKKESFPLTVTSAQKNPTAFYLCASTGGQAFFGQGTRLTVV.

The chain links TRBV19 to TRBJ1-2; D not resolved. V lost 2 bases and J lost 0, with 10 bases in between. CDR3 size: 15 residues. Germline V gene data show CDR1 as LNHDA and CDR2 as SQIVND (reference sequence). Here the CDR3 DNA reads TGTGCCAGTAGTATATTCCCCAACGCTAACTATGGCTACACCTTC. It is translated as CASSIFPNANYGYTF.

The chain is built from TRBV4-1 and TRBJ1-2; D uncertain. This CDR3 has 19 amino acids. Germline V gene lookup returns CDR1 MGHRA and CDR2 YSYEKL. The germline V and J ends were trimmed by 1 base and 6 bases, with 27 bases remaining between them. Here the CDR3 DNA reads TGCGCCAGCAGCCAAGTTCTTCGACTATCCCGGACTCGCGGAAATGGCTACACCTTC. It translates to CASSQVLRLSRTRGNGYTF.

This clone was seen once. V usage is TRBV19 and J usage is TRBJ1-1; TRBD1 aligns across 7 bases. Germline V gene sequence: CDR1 LNHDA, CDR2 SQIVND (reference sequence). The CDR3 extends over 12 amino acids. Unmatched junction bases numbered 7, after V lost 9 bases and J lost 6 bases. CDR3 coding DNA: TGTGCCAGCACAGGGGATAGGGCTGAAGCTTTCTTT. It translates to CASTGDRAEAFF. Drawing the rest from reference TRBV19 and TRBJ1-1, the complete variable domain is DGGITQSPKYLFRKEGQNVTLSCEQNLNHDAMYWYRQDPGQGLRLIYYSQIVNDFQKGDIAEGYSVSREKKESFPLTVTSAQKNPTAFYLCASTGDRAEAFFGQGTRLTVV.

The chain is built from TRBV9 and TRBJ1-2; 8 nucleotides agree with TRBD1. There are 15 residues in the CDR3. Germline V gives CDR1 SGDLS, CDR2 YYNGEE. J lost 4 bases, V lost 4 bases, and 9 bases had no gene match. CDR3 bases: TGTGCCAGCAGCTTCGGGACAGGTCAGGGCTATGGCTACACCTTC. This gives the protein CASSFGTGQGYGYTF.

J is TRBJ2-3 and V is TRBV7-6; no clear D gene. Trimming pared 5 bases from V and 5 bases from J, leaving 11 bases between. Germline values: CDR1 SGHVS, CDR2 FNYEAQ. CDR3 length: 13 amino acids. The CDR3, as DNA: TGTGCCAGCAGCCTTTGGGTGGGAGATACGCAGTATTTT. It specifies CASSLWVGDTQYF.

In this sample, this clone turned up a few times. CDR3 loop: CASSEDPGTGGLGYTF. In DNA, the CDR3 is TGTGCCAGCAGTGAGGACCCCGGGACAGGAGGCTTGGGCTACACCTTC. The rearrangement uses TRBV25-1 and TRBJ1-2; 8 nucleotides match TRBD1. This CDR3 contains 16 residues. From germline, CDR1 is MGHDK and CDR2 SYGVNS. V lost 3 bases and J lost 8; bases outside the gene matches: 14.

The V call is TRBV10-3, the J call TRBJ1-1; unclear D gene. From germline, CDR1 is ENHRY and CDR2 SYGVKD. V lost 0 bases and J lost 5, with 13 bases in between. The CDR3 sequence is 15 residues long. CDR3 loop: CAISESLSSKTEAFF. The CDR3 region has the DNA TGTGCCATCAGTGAGTCTCTCAGCTCGAAGACTGAAGCTTTCTTT.

The genes are TRBV27 and TRBJ1-6; D gene uncertain. The CDR3 totals 18 residues. Germline V gives CDR1 MNHEY, CDR2 SMNVEV (reference sequence). V gave up 6 bases and J gave up 0 bases, with 18 bases separating them. The CDR3 DNA is TGTGCCAGCAGAAGCCCTGGACTTCCAAGCTCCTATAATTCACCCCTCCACTTT. This translates into CASRSPGLPSSYNSPLHF.

The J gene is TRBJ1-1, the V gene TRBV30; D is perhaps TRBD1 (5 bases). The CDR3 loop spans 18 amino acids. The V end lost 5 bases, the J end lost 1 base, and 26 bases lay between the germline ends. Germline V lookup: CDR1 GTSNPN, CDR2 SVGIG (reference sequence). The CDR3: CAWCLAGEWLKKNTEAFF. CDR3 bases: TGTGCCTGGTGTCTGGCGGGGGAGTGGCTCAAAAAGAACACTGAAGCTTTCTTT.

The V gene is TRBV5-6, the J gene TRBJ2-3; 12 bases agree with TRBD1. Per the germline V gene, CDR1 is SGHDT and CDR2 is YYEEEE. This CDR3 contains 16 residues. V dropped 5 bases and J dropped 6; count of bases not matched to a gene: 10. The CDR3: CASRRDRGRVSDTQYF. The CDR3 DNA follows: TGTGCCAGCAGGCGGGACAGGGGGCGAGTTTCGGATACGCAGTATTTT.

The count of this clone is one. The V and J genes are TRBV5-1 and TRBJ2-1, with D unclear. This CDR3 is built from 14 residues. The V gene lost 2 bases and the J gene lost 2 bases, with 8 bases spanning the gap. From germline, CDR1 is SGHRS and CDR2 YFSETQ. The CDR3 DNA follows: TGCGCCAGCAGCTTACAACAAGCCTACAATGAGCAGTTCTTC. It yields the protein CASSLQQAYNEQFF.

The rearrangement links TRBV27 to TRBJ2-5, with 11 positions matching TRBD2. The ends lost 4 bases at V and 5 bases at J; junction bases unmatched: 12. Germline CDR1 MNHEY, CDR2 SMNVEV (reference sequence). The CDR3 covers 17 residues. The CDR3: CASSSLSSGRALETQYF. The CDR3 coding sequence is TGTGCCAGCAGTTCCTTAAGTAGCGGGAGGGCCCTGGAGACCCAGTACTTC.

The gene calls are TRBV18 and TRBJ1-3, with D uncertain. Germline V gene sequence: CDR1 KGHSH, CDR2 LQKENI. With 0 bases removed from V and 0 bases from J, the gap between germline ends came to 9 bases. The CDR3 is made up of 16 amino acids. CDR3 sequence: CASSPPSHSSGNTIYF. The CDR3 bases are TGTGCCAGCTCACCACCCAGTCACAGCTCTGGAAACACCATATATTTT.

The chain recombines TRBV18 with TRBJ2-5; weak D call: TRBD1 (5 bases). The germline gives CDR1 KGHSH, CDR2 LQKENI. Trimming left V 8 bases short and J 7 bases short, with 20 bases between. The CDR3 runs 14 residues. The DNA for the CDR3 is TGTGCCAGCGCCGTCGGACAACCTCCGGTGACCCAGTACTTC. Translation gives CASAVGQPPVTQYF.

The chain joins TRBV7-9 to TRBJ2-2, with 7 nucleotides matching TRBD2. V shed 2 bases, J shed 4 bases, and the junction held 7 bases outside the gene matches. The germline V gene encodes CDR1 SEHNR and CDR2 FQNEAQ (reference sequence). The CDR3 loop spans 16 amino acids. CDR3 DNA sequence: TGTGCCAGCAGCTTATGGGGAGCGGGGAGCACCGGGGAGCTGTTTTTT. It specifies CASSLWGAGSTGELFF.

The genes are TRBV28 and TRBJ1-2; possible D gene TRBD1, 5 bases. The CDR3 length is 12 residues. Germline-derived CDR1 and CDR2 are MDHEN and SYDVKM. Trimming stripped 8 bases from V and 5 bases from J, with 12 bases between. CDR3 amino acids: CASAFWGYGYTF. The CDR3 nucleotides read TGTGCCAGCGCCTTTTGGGGGTATGGCTACACCTTC.

The J gene is TRBJ1-2, the V gene TRBV3-1 (or the pseudogene TRBV3-2); no clear D gene. V was shortened by 0 bases and J by 2 bases, with 7 bases between the two germline ends. The CDR3 is 14 amino acids. The germline V gene encodes CDR1 LGHDT and CDR2 YNNKEL (reference sequence). The CDR3 DNA reads TGTGCCAGCAGCCAAGAGGGAAGAAACTATGGCTACACCTTC. It specifies CASSQEGRNYGYTF.

The V and J genes are TRBV7-2 and TRBJ2-1; D gene unclear. Per the germline V gene, CDR1 is SGHTA and CDR2 is FQGNSA. The CDR3 runs 13 residues. The V and J ends lost 2 bases and 6 bases respectively, with 8 bases between them. CDR3 DNA: TGTGCCAGCAGCTTATTAGTGTTCAATGAGCAGTTCTTC. Translating it yields CASSLLVFNEQFF.

The V call is TRBV7-9, the J call TRBJ1-2, with a possible D match to TRBD1 (5 bases). Trimming shortened V by 5 bases and J by 4 bases, and 14 bases separated the two germline ends. The CDR3 is 14 amino acids. Germline V lookup: CDR1 SEHNR, CDR2 FQNEAQ (reference sequence). CDR3 bases: TGTGCCAGCAGCCCCCAGGGATCATTCTATGGCTACACCTTC. Its translation: CASSPQGSFYGYTF.

The chain uses TRBV9 and TRBJ1-4, with 9 bases lining up with TRBD1. CDR3 length equals 15 residues. The V and J ends lost 4 bases and 2 bases, in that order; junction bases with no gene match: 3. The V gene's germline CDR1 is SGDLS and CDR2 YYNGEE. The CDR3: CASSPGTGTNEKLFF. The CDR3 nucleotides are TGTGCCAGCAGCCCAGGGACAGGGACTAATGAAAAACTGTTTTTT.